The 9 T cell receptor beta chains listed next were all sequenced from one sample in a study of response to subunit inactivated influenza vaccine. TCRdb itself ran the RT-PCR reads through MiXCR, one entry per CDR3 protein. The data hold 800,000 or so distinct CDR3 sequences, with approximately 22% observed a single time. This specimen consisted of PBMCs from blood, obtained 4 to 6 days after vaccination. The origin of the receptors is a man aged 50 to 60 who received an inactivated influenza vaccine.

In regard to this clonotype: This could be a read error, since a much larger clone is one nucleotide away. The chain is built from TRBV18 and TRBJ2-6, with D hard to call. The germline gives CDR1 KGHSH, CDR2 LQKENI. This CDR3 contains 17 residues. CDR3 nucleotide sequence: TGTGCCAGCTCACCACTAGTTAGAAGCTCTAGGGCCAACGTCCTGACTTTC. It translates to CASSPLVRSSRANVLTF.

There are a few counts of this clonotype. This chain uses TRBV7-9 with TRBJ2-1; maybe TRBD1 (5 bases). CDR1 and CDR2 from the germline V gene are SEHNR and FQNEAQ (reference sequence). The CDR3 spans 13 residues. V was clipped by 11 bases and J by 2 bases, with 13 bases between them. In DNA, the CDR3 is TGTGCCTTACAGGCGTTGGCCTACAATGAGCAGTTCTTC. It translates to CALQALAYNEQFF.

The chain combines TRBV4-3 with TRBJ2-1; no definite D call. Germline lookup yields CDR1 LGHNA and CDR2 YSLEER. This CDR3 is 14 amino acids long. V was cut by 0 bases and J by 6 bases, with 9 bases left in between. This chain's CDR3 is CASSQDSRSNEQFF. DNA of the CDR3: TGCGCCAGCAGCCAAGATTCCAGGTCCAATGAGCAGTTCTTC.

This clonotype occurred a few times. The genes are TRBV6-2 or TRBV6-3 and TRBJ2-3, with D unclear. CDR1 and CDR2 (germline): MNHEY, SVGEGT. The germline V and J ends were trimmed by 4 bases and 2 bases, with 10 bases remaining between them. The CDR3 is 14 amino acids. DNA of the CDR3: TGTGCCAGCAGTTCCTCCTTCCTCACAGATACGCAGTATTTT. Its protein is CASSSSFLTDTQYF.

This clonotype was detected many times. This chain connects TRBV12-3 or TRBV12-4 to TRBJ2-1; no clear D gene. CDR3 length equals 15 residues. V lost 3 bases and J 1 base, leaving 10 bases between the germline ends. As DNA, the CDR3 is TGTGCCAGCAGTTTTGGGGATAGGTCCTACAATGAGCAGTTCTTC. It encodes CASSFGDRSYNEQFF.

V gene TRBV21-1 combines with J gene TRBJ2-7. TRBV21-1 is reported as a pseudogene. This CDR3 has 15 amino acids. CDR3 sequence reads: CASSKGQGGSYEQYF. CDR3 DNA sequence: TGTGCCAGCAGCAAAGGGCAGGGGGGCTCCTACGAGCAGTACTTC.

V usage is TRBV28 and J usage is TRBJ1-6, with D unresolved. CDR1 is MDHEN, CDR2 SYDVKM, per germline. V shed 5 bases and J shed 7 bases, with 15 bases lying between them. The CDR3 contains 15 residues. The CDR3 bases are TGTGCCAGCAGTGAGCCGGCACGCCGGAATTCACCCCTCCACTTT. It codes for CASSEPARRNSPLHF.

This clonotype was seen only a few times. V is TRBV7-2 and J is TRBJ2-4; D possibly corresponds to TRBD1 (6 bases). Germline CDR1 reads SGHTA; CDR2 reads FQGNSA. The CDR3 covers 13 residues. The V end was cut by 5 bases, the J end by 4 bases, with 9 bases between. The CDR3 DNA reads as TGTGCCAGCAGCAGGACAGTGAAAAACATTCAGTACTTC. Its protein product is CASSRTVKNIQYF.

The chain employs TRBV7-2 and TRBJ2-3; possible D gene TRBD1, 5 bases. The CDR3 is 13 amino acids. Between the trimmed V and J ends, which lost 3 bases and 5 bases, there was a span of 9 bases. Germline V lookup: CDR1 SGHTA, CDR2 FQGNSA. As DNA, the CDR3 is TGTGCCAGCAGCTTCGGTACAGGAGATACGCAGTATTTT. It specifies CASSFGTGDTQYF.